This paragraph covers one TCR beta chain sequence. Repertoires were generated with immunoSEQ multiplex PCR, while TCRdb's copy carries only in-frame clones and drops some. This table has 35,000 to 40,000 clones, roughly 78% appearing once. The sample comes from a study of a mutant IDH1 vaccine in newly diagnosed glioma. Noted time point: baseline, week 1 (first vaccination visit). Specified treatment: pre-vaccination baseline after standard-of-care therapy. CDR3 size: 15 residues. Trimming left V 2 bases short and J 6 bases short, with 14 bases between. Germline V gene lookup returns CDR1 SGHDT and CDR2 YYEEEE.

Here the sequenced sample was PBMCs, taken from a glioma patient treated with radiotherapy, temozolomide or both. The chain couples TRBV5-6 to TRBJ2-2; a weak D match, TRBD1 (6 bases). This clonotype originated in a man in his forties with glioma. Some clones in this sample may be carry-over from other donors' samples. The CDR3 DNA is TGTGCCAGCAGCTTCAGACCCTGGGGGCCCGGGGAGCTGTTTTTT. Residues: CASSFRPWGPGELFF.